Listed below are T cell receptor beta chains from one sample, sequenced in a study of T cell repertoires in cytomegalovirus infection. These receptors lack a known antigen. TCRdb ran MiXCR on the reads and lists one entry per CDR3 protein. The sample shows 300,000 to 400,000 distinct CDR3 sequences, 25% of them seen only once. The input for sequencing was cultured PBMCs, taken from culture after CMV antigen stimulation. The receptors shown here come from a human donor in good health (CMV status not recorded). Some clones in this sample may be carry-over from other donors' samples. CDR3s include the opening cysteine and the closing phenylalanine or tryptophan. D genes are given only for firm matches. A clone size is listed for some rows: how often the clone was seen (once, few, many), or a class if it is expanded.

v_call	clone_size	d_call	j_call	cdr3_nt	cdr3_aa
TRBV5-4	-	-	TRBJ2-1	TGTGCCAGCAGCTTCCCCCCAGAAGTAGGACCCAGCTACAATGAGCAGTTCTTC	CASSFPPEVGPSYNEQFF
TRBV7-8	-	TRBD2	TRBJ2-3	TGTGCCAGCAGCTTATTCGGGACCGGGAGGGGCACAGATACGCAGTATTTT	CASSLFGTGRGTDTQYF
TRBV5-1	few	TRBD2	TRBJ2-1	TGCGCCAGCAGTCGGGACTACCTTATCAATGAGCAGTTCTTC	CASSRDYLINEQFF
TRBV4-3	once	-	TRBJ1-3	TGCGCCAGCAGCCAAGATATCGGGCCGGGAAACACCATATATTTT	CASSQDIGPGNTIYF
TRBV7-8	few	-	TRBJ2-1	TGTGCCAGCAGCTGGGCTGGTAGCGGTGCCTACAATGAGCAGTTCTTC	CASSWAGSGAYNEQFF
TRBV30	many	TRBD2	TRBJ2-1	TGTGCCTGGAGCCCCGATACTAGCGGGAGGGCCCATGAGCAGTTCTTC	CAWSPDTSGRAHEQFF
TRBV19	few	-	TRBJ1-5	TGTGCCAGTAGTATGGGGAAGGGGCAAGATAGCAATCAGCCCCAGCATTTT	CASSMGKGQDSNQPQHF
TRBV6-6	-	TRBD1	TRBJ1-2	TGTGCCAGCAGCATACAAAGACAGGGGAACTATGGCTACACCTTC	CASSIQRQGNYGYTF
TRBV7-2	many	TRBD2	TRBJ2-7	TGTGCCAGCAGCATAGCGGGAGGGCCCTACGAGCAGTACTTC	CASSIAGGPYEQYF
TRBV11-2	-	-	TRBJ2-2	TGTGCCAGCAGCTATACAGGGATCACCGGGGAGCTGTTTTTT	CASSYTGITGELFF
TRBV6-2/TRBV6-3	-	-	TRBJ2-2	TGTGCCAGTGGGACTCCGAACACCGGGGAGCTGTTTTTT	CASGTPNTGELFF
TRBV27	few	-	TRBJ1-5	TGTGCCAGCAGTTTATCTTCAGGGAGCAATCAGCCCCAGCATTTT	CASSLSSGSNQPQHF
TRBV7-2	many	-	TRBJ1-5	TGTGCCAGCAGTCCCGACAAACCCAATCAGCCCCAGCATTTT	CASSPDKPNQPQHF
TRBV28	few	-	TRBJ1-2	TGTGCCAGCCAGACAGCTAACTATGGCTACACCTTC	CASQTANYGYTF
TRBV30	-	-	TRBJ2-1	TGTGCCTGGAGTGCGCGACCTCAGAATGAGCAGTTCTTC	CAWSARPQNEQFF
TRBV6-2/TRBV6-3	many	-	TRBJ2-1	TGTGCCAGCAGTTACGGGGGAATATATGAGCAGTTCTTC	CASSYGGIYEQFF
TRBV5-1	-	TRBD2	TRBJ2-5	TGCGCCAGCAGCTTTCTTCCGGGACTAGCGGGAAAGGTGGAGACCCAGTACTTC	CASSFLPGLAGKVETQYF